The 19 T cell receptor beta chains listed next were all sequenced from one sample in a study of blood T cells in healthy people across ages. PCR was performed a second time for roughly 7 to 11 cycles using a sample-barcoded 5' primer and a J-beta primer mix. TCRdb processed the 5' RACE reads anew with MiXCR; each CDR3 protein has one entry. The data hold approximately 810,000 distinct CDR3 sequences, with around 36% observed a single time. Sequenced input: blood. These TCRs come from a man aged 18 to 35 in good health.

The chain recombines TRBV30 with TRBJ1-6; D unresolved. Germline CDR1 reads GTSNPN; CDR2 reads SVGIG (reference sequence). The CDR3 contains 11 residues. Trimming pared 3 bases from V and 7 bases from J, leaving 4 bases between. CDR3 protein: CAWRGNSPLHF. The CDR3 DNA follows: TGTGCCTGGAGGGGAAATTCACCCCTCCACTTT.

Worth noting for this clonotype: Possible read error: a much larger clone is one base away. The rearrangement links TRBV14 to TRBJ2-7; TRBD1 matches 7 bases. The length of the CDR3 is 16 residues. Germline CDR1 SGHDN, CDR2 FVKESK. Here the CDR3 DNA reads TGTGCCAGCAGCCCGACCGGGACAGCTAAAATGTACGAGCAGTGCTTC. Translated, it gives CASSPTGTAKMYEQCF.

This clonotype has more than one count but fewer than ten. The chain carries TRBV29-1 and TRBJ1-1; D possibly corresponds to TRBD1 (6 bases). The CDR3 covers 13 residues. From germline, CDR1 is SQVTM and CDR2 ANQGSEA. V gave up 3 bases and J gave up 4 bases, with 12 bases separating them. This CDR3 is CSVDLGAGTEAFF. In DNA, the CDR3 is TGCAGCGTTGATTTGGGGGCTGGCACTGAAGCTTTCTTT.

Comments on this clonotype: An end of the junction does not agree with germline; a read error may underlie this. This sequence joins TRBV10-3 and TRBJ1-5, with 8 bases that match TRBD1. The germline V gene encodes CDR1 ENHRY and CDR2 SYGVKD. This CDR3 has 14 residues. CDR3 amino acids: CAVRDRSDSQPRHF. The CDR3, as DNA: TGTGCCGTTCGGGACAGGTCCGATAGTCAGCCCCGGCATTTT.

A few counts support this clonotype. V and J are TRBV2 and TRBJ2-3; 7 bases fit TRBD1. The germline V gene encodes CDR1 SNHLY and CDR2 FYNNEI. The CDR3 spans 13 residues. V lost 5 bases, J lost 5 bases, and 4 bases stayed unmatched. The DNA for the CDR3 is TGTGCCAGCAGTTCTACAGGGGAAGATACGCAGTATTTT. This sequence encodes CASSSTGEDTQYF.

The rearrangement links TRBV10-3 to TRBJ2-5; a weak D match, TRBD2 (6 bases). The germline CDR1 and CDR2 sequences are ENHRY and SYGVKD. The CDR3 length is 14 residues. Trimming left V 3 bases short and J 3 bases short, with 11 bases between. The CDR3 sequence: CAISDGRGEETQYF. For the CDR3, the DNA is TGTGCCATCAGTGACGGGCGCGGGGAAGAGACCCAGTACTTC.

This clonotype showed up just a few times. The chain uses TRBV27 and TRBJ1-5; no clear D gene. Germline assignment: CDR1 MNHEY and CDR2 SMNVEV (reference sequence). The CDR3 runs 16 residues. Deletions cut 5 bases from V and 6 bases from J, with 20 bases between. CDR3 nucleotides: TGTGCCAGCAGTCTTACGACTCTCGGAGGTAGTCAGCCCCAGCATTTT. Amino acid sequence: CASSLTTLGGSQPQHF.

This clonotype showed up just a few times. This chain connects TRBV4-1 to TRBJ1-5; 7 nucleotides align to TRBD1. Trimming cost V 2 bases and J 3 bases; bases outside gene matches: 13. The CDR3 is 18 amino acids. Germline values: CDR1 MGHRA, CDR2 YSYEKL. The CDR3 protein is CASSQITLAGTDNQPQHF. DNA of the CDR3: TGCGCCAGCAGCCAAATAACTCTCGCCGGGACAGACAATCAGCCCCAGCATTTT.

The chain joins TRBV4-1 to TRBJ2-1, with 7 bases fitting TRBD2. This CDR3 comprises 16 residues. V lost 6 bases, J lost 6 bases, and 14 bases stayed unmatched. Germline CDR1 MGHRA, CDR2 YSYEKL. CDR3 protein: CASRAPKGGGPNEQFF. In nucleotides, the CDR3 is TGCGCCAGCAGGGCACCCAAGGGCGGGGGACCCAATGAGCAGTTCTTC.

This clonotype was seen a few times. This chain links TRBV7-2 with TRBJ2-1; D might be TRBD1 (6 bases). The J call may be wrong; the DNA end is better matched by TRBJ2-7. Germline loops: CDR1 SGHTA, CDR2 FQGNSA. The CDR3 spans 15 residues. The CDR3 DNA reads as TGTGCCAGCAGAACGATGCCAGGGGACCACAATGAGCAGTACTTC. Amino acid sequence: CASRTMPGDHNEQYF.

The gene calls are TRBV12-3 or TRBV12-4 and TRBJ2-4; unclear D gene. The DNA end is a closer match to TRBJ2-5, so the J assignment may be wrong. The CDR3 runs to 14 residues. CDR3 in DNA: TGTGCCAGCAGCCCCCCCTCCCCTCAAGAGACCCAGTACTTC. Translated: CASSPPSPQETQYF.

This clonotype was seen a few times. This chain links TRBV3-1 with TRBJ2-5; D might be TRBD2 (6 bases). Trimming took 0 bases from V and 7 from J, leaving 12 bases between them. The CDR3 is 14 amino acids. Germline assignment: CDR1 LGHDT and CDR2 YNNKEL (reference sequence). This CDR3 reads CASSQDSGGMTQYF. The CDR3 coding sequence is TGTGCCAGCAGCCAAGATTCCGGGGGAATGACCCAGTACTTC.

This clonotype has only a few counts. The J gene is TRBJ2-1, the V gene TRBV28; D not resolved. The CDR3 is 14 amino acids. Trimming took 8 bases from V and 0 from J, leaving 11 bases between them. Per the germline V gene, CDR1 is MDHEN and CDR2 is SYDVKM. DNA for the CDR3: TGTGCCAGCTCCCGATTCAGCTCCTACAATGAGCAGTTCTTC. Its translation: CASSRFSSYNEQFF.

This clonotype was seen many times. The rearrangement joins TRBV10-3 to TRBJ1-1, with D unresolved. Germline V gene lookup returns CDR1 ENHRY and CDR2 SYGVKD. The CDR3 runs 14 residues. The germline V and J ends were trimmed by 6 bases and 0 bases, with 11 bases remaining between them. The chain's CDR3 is CAIRPDTVNTEAFF. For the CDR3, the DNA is TGTGCCATCAGGCCCGACACGGTGAACACTGAAGCTTTCTTT.

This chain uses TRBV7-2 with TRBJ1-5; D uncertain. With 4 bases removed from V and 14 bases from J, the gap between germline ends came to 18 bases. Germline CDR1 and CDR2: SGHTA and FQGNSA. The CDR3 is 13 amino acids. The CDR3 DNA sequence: TGTGCCAGCAGCTCGAACCAGGAGCCGGGAGAGCATTTT. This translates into CASSSNQEPGEHF.

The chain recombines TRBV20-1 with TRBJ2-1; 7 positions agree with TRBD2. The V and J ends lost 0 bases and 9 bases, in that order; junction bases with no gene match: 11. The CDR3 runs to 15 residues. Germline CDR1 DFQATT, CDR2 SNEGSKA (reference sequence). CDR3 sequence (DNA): TGCAGTGCTAGAGATCCGTGGCGGGGGAGGAGTGAGCAGTTCTTC. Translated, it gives CSARDPWRGRSEQFF.

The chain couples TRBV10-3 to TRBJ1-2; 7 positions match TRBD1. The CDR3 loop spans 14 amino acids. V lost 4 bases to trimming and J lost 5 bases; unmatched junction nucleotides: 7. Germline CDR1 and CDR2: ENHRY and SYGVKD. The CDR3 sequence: CAISGTGGPYGYTF. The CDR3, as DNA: TGTGCCATCAGTGGGACAGGCGGCCCATATGGCTACACCTTC.

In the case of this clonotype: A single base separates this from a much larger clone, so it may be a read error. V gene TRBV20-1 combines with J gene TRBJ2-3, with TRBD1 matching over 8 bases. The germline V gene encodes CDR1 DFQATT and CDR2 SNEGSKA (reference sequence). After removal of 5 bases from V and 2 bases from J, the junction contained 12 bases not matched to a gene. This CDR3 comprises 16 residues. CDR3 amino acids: CSAPQPGTGLTDTQYF. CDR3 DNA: TGCAGTGCTCCACAACCGGGGACAGGCCTCACAGATACGCAGTATTTT.

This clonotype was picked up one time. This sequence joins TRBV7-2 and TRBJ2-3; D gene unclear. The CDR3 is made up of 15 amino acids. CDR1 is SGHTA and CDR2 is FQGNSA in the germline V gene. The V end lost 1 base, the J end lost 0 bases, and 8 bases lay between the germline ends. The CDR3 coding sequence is TGTGCCAGCAGCTTAGACCAGACCAGCACAGATACGCAGTATTTT. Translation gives CASSLDQTSTDTQYF.